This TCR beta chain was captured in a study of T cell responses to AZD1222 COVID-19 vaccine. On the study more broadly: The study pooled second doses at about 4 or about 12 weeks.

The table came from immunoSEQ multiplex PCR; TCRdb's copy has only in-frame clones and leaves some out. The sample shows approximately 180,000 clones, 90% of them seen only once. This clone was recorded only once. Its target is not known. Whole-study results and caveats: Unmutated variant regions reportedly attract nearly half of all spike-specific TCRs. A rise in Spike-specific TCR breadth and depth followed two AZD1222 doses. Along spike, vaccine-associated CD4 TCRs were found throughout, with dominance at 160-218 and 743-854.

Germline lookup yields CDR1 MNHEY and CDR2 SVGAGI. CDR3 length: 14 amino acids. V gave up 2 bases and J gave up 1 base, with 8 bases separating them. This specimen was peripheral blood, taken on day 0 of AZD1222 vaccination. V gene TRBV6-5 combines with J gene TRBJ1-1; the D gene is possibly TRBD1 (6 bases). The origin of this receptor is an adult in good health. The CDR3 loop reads CASSYTRGNTEAFF. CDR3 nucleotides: TGTGCCAGCAGTTACACCAGGGGGAACACTGAAGCTTTCTTT.